Detailed here is one T cell receptor beta chain. This clonotype was seen a handful of times. Its target antigen remains unknown. Per-nucleotide qualities are absent, and no much larger clonotype sits a single base away. Sequencing used an Illumina NovaSeq 6000. TCRalpha and TCRbeta cDNA libraries were constructed by 5'RACE with constant-segment primers, with sample barcodes and unique molecular identifiers being introduced. Trizol reagent was used to extract RNA from every sample. Amplification of the libraries took two PCR steps, and the second step added a second sample barcode plus Illumina TruSeq adapters. Libraries were sequenced on an Illumina NovaSeq with 2 x 150 bp paired-end reads. Regarding the original processing steps: The reads were demultiplexed and collapsed into UMI-guided consensus sequences using migec v1.2.7. Using mixcr v2.1.11, UMI consensuses were aligned to TRA and TRB V and J templates and then assembled into clonotypes. A clonotype was counted as expanded or contracted only if both edgeR and NoisET called the change significant, with noise models trained on biological replicates. For edgeR calls, the cutoffs were a false discovery rate-adjusted p below 0.01 and a log2 fold-change threshold of 1. PCA with hierarchical clustering of max-normalized trajectories of the 1000 most abundant clonotypes was used as exploratory dynamics analysis. Each responding clone was given a CD4 or CD8 phenotype based on the CD4+ and CD8+ repertoires, which had been sequenced separately. TCRdb handled the public reads itself, with Q25 trimming in fastp and clone calling in MiXCR, and kept productive beta chains. Entries are consolidated by CDR3 protein sequence, retaining the most common genes and DNA. TCRdb, rather than the study authors, made the V and J calls. In this sample the table shows some 310,000 distinct CDR3 sequences, around 20% of which occur a single time. 20% to 25% of the sample rests with the top ten.

This sample was included in a study of T-cell memory formation after mild COVID-19 (dated by TCRdb to the early 2020s). In terms of the full investigation: TCR sequence clusters from the two donors were largely donor specific. In two donors, T-cell clones that expanded and contracted after mild COVID-19 were followed by sequencing TCRalpha and TCRbeta repertoires longitudinally. Two young, previously healthy adult volunteers made up the cohort, one male and one female.

Here is what the overall study found, with its caveats: Only a couple of mild cases were covered by the study, and larger cohorts that include severe cases with pre-infection samples were considered necessary. Contracting CD4+ clones were found mainly in CM and EM memory subsets, while CD8+ clones were enriched in EMRA. SARS-CoV-2 specificity of the second-wave clones peaking on day 37 was not confirmed. Some responding clones were detected in pre-infection memory, suggesting pre-existing cross-reactive memory T cells joined the SARS-CoV-2 response. Balanced CD4/CD8 phenotypes were observed for clones contracting from day 15 to 85, whereas a bias towards CD4+ was observed for a second wave of clones expanding from day 15 to 37.

Ficoll-Paque density gradient centrifugation was the method used to isolate PBMCs. Taken from cysteine to phenylalanine, the CDR3 has 15 residues. Only the CDR3 DNA is retained, 45 bases long and in frame from the first base. V drops 4 bases and J drops 9 bases, leaving 16 bases in between. From the germline V gene, CDR1 is LGHNA and CDR2 is YSLEER. The receptor's source is a man aged 18 to 35 who had mild COVID-19 (a few samples of this study predate the infection). The sample titles of this study are shuffled in the database, so cell type and time point are left out; the donor was told from shared clones. In this chain, TRBV4-3 is recombined with TRBJ1-6; matching of 6 bases hints at TRBD1 as the D gene. The sample comprised PBMCs or a T cell subset sorted from them (not recorded which). The CDR3 is CASSRRGGQGSPLHF. In nucleotide form, the sequence is TGCGCCAGCAGCCGCCGAGGGGGTCAAGGTTCACCCCTCCACTTT.